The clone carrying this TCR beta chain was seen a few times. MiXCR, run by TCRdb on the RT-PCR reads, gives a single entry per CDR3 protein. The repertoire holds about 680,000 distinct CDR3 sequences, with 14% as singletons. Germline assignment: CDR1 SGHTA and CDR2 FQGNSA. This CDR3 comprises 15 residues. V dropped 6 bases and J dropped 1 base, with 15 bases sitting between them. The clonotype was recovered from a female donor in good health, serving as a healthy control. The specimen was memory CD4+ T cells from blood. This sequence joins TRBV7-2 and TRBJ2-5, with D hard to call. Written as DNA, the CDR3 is TGTGCCAGCAGTTCTCCTCCCCAAGTCCAAGAGACCCAGTACTTC. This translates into CASSSPPQVQETQYF.